This T cell receptor beta chain is from a study of hypomethylating agent response in myelodysplastic syndrome. The overall study: Most often mutated was TET2, found in 5 of 11 patients.

This clone showed up just a few times. The antigen is unknown. Study-wide results and limits: The MDS versus healthy comparison may be affected by non-age-matched controls.

Data came from immunoSEQ multiplex PCR; TCRdb stores just in-frame clones and leaves some out. The table shows 2,500 to 3,500 clones, with roughly 82% occurring only once. The source is a human donor with myelodysplastic syndrome. The sequencing here drew on bone marrow, taken before or after starting hypomethylating agent treatment for myelodysplastic syndrome (not recorded which).

CDR3 coding DNA: TGCGCCAGCAGCCAAGACAGGGCAGACACTGAAGCTTTCTTT. Amino acid sequence: CASSQDRADTEAFF. This chain uses TRBV4-1 with TRBJ1-1, with D possibly TRBD1 on 5 matching bases. Trimming cost V 0 bases and J 3 bases, with 8 bases left between them. Germline lookup yields CDR1 MGHRA and CDR2 YSYEKL. The CDR3 covers 14 residues.